A selection of T cell receptor beta chains follows, all from one sample in a study of blood T cell repertoires in COVID-19. Clones were sequenced by immunoSEQ multiplex PCR, and TCRdb holds only the in-frame ones, with some missing. The sample holds about 200,000 clones, around 88% seen once. The sequenced material came from PBMCs or T cells enriched from blood (not recorded which). These receptors were obtained from a man in his forties with acute COVID-19. The CDR3 runs from the conserved cysteine through the conserved F or W. Size tells how often a clone was seen (once, few, many) or the class of an expanded clone, and some rows leave it out.

size	length	V	CDR3
-	19	TRBV12-5	CASGLARMGGASSYNEQFF
-	14	TRBV7-2	CASSLSTPQETQYF
-	14	TRBV19	CASSRLAVGYEQYF
-	14	TRBV30	CAWSVDRAGQPQHF
-	16	TRBV2	CASSEVVGASNEKLFF
-	18	TRBV4-3	CASSQVNERLAGVNEQFF
once	13	TRBV2	CASSEETAYEQYF
-	15	TRBV6-2/TRBV6-3	CASSWPSGITGELFF
-	15	TRBV7-2	CASSLDRGNTGELFF
-	15	TRBV19	CASSIGSRGLQPQHF
-	16	TRBV9	CASSVAHGGALEEQFF
few	15	TRBV7-3	CASPQSRTVLNTIYF
-	12	TRBV19	CASSIQDGPQHF
-	15	TRBV28	CASSLSGGSGNTIYF
-	16	TRBV27	CASSLWAGGGTDTQYF
few	15	TRBV6-5	CASSYSRGTLYGYTF
once	14	TRBV29-1	CSVAQGALGTEAFF
-	14	TRBV28	CASSFGGAKNIQYF
-	16	TRBV7-3	CASSWGLAGTAETQYF
once	15	TRBV28	CASSFQGRKNTEAFF
-	16	TRBV24-1	CATSEGLAGGTDTQYF
-	13	TRBV13	CASSPRAGNEQYF
-	15	TRBV4-1	CASSQVGTSGYEQYF
-	16	TRBV18	CASSPLTGKVAYEQYF
-	14	TRBV2	CASSAREPGGELFF
-	13	TRBV5-1	CASSSGQGGEQYF
-	14	TRBV3-1/TRBV3-2	CASSARERQETQYF
-	16	TRBV4-1	CASSQDTSGDTDTQYF
-	14	TRBV29-1	CSVAKDYSTGELFF
-	15	TRBV27	CASSFSGSSSYEQYF
-	17	TRBV28	CASTVTGRFPMNTEAFF
-	16	TRBV3-1/TRBV3-2	CANSPPPAGTVYGYTF
-	14	TRBV11-2	CASTPRGGGIEQYF
-	15	TRBV19	CASSVVDSMNTEAFF
-	15	TRBV5-1	CASSLDLNPYNEQFF
-	11	TRBV2	CASRRVNEQFF
-	16	TRBV30	CAWEVHGGDRDYGYTF
-	15	TRBV19	CASSIIGGSAYEQYF
-	14	TRBV5-1	CASSLGQGADTQYF
-	16	TRBV7-3	CASSLFGSGNYNEQFF
-	14	TRBV5-8	CASSSDKGRQPQHF
once	16	TRBV2	CASNPVGFSDTGELFF
-	15	TRBV27	CASSFTGTCGEKLFF
-	15	TRBV28	CASSYRDRVNQPQHF
-	15	TRBV4-1	CASSQGGQGLDEQYF
few	14	TRBV24-1	CATSSTGSYNEQFF
once	19	TRBV5-1	CASSFGMGGTSKNTGELFF
-	16	TRBV5-4	CASSRFSTGYDQPQHF
few	13	TRBV3-1/TRBV3-2	CASSARQGLAQHF
-	12	TRBV30	CAWSEAKETQYF